This T cell receptor (beta chain) was recorded in a study of vaccination and CD4 T cells after COVID-19. The overall study: The post-COVID samples were taken a median roughly 96 days after diagnosis, anywhere from 35 to 161.

About this clonotype: What it binds is unknown.

Sequencing of the DNA from cultured CD4+ T cells was carried out with the Oncomine TCR Beta short-read assay. TCRdb analysed the PCR reads with MiXCR anew, one entry per CDR3 protein. Counted here are approximately 12,000 distinct CDR3 sequences, about 75% occurring once; the ten biggest clones make up approximately 10%. Treatment noted: approximately nine-day PBMC culture with coronavirus spike peptide pools or control peptides (ViraFEST assay). With fresh IL-2 medium, half the medium was replaced on days 3 and 7. Regarding the study as a whole: Researchers looked at relatively few convalescent patients and had no early post-infection timepoints.

The clonotype originates from a human donor who had recovered from COVID-19. The material sequenced was CD4+ T cells from blood, cultured in vitro.

The CDR3 DNA is TGTGCCAGCAGGAGCACTGGGACTCCTACCTACGAGCAGTACTTC. This sequence encodes CASRSTGTPTYEQYF. This chain joins TRBV27 and TRBJ2-7; D might be TRBD2 (6 bases). The CDR3 is 15 residues long. Germline lookup yields CDR1 MNHEY and CDR2 SMNVEV (reference sequence). V gave up 6 bases and J gave up 2 bases, with 17 bases separating them.